Listed below are T cell receptor beta chains from one sample, sequenced in a study of beta chain features in type 1 diabetes. Method: immunoSEQ multiplex PCR; TCRdb's copy keeps in-frame clones and lacks some. The sample lists roughly 150,000 clones; less than 10% were seen once. The source material was central memory CD4+ T cells from blood. These receptors originate from a man in his late teens or twenties with type 1 diabetes. CDR3s include the opening cysteine and the closing phenylalanine or tryptophan. A D gene is named only where the DNA matches it firmly. Only some rows state a clone size, as once, few, many or a class for expanded clones.

clone_size	j_call	v_call	d_call	cdr3_aa	cdr3_nt
few	TRBJ2-1	TRBV5-1	TRBD2	CASSFTGGPDEQFF	TGCGCCAGCAGCTTTACGGGAGGGCCGGATGAGCAGTTCTTC
many	TRBJ1-1	TRBV15	.	CATSREDGPEAFF	TGTGCCACCAGCAGAGAAGATGGGCCAGAAGCTTTCTTT
.	TRBJ2-7	TRBV11-2	TRBD2	CASSLGGRGGFSEQYF	TGTGCCAGCAGCTTAGGGGGTCGGGGGGGATTCTCCGAGCAGTACTTC
few	TRBJ1-1	TRBV18	TRBD1	CASSPTGTGNTEAFF	TGTGCCAGCTCACCGACAGGGACTGGGAACACTGAAGCTTTCTTT
.	TRBJ2-3	TRBV7-9	.	CASTLIAGTSTDTQYF	TGTGCCAGCACCTTGATTGCGGGGACTAGCACAGATACGCAGTATTTT
few	TRBJ2-1	TRBV30	TRBD2	CAWSLAGGSYNEQFF	TGTGCCTGGAGTTTAGCGGGAGGGTCCTACAATGAGCAGTTCTTC
.	TRBJ1-5	TRBV4-1	.	CASSQQQQGPNQPQHF	TGCGCCAGCAGCCAGCAGCAACAGGGCCCAAATCAGCCCCAGCATTTT
few	TRBJ2-5	TRBV19	.	CASSGPNGETQYF	TGTGCCAGTAGTGGTCCGAACGGGGAGACCCAGTACTTC
few	TRBJ2-5	TRBV5-1	TRBD2	CASRIGTSGEETQYF	TGCGCCAGCAGGATCGGGACTAGCGGGGAAGAGACCCAGTACTTC
.	TRBJ1-1	TRBV19	.	CASSIQGLNTEAFF	TGTGCCAGTAGTATCCAGGGGCTGAACACTGAAGCTTTCTTT
.	TRBJ2-7	TRBV28	TRBD2	CASSPGTSGASYEQYF	TGTGCCAGCAGCCCCGGGACTAGCGGGGCTTCCTACGAGCAGTACTTC
few	TRBJ1-5	TRBV15	TRBD1	CATSRAGTGYQPQHF	TGTGCCACCAGCAGAGCCGGGACAGGGTACCAGCCCCAGCATTTT
few	TRBJ2-2	TRBV19	TRBD1	CASSRGRATGELFF	TGTGCCAGTAGCAGGGGGCGGGCCACCGGGGAGCTGTTTTTT
many	TRBJ2-7	TRBV7-2	TRBD2	CASRWGGPSYEQYF	TGTGCCAGCCGCTGGGGGGGACCCTCCTACGAGCAGTACTTC
.	TRBJ2-1	TRBV5-1	TRBD2	CASSLGLAGSYNEQFF	TGCGCCAGCAGCTTAGGACTAGCGGGGTCCTACAATGAGCAGTTCTTC
.	TRBJ1-1	TRBV6-5	.	CASSYDRQANTEAFF	TGTGCCAGCAGTTACGACCGACAGGCGAACACTGAAGCTTTCTTT
.	TRBJ1-2	TRBV30	.	CAWSVRTPYGYTF	TGTGCCTGGAGTGTACGGACTCCGTATGGCTACACCTTC
few	TRBJ1-1	TRBV18	.	CASSRPGLNTEAFF	TGTGCCAGCTCACGGCCGGGTTTGAACACTGAAGCTTTCTTT
few	TRBJ2-1	TRBV19	TRBD1	CASSAASSGQDEQFF	TGTGCCAGTAGTGCCGCCTCGTCGGGACAGGATGAGCAGTTCTTC
few	TRBJ1-5	TRBV29-1	TRBD1	CSVATGDGNQPQHF	TGCAGCGTTGCGACAGGGGATGGCAATCAGCCCCAGCATTTT
.	TRBJ2-7	TRBV25-1	.	CASSEVGSRAGEQYF	TGTGCCAGCAGTGAAGTCGGGAGCAGGGCGGGCGAGCAGTACTTC
few	TRBJ2-1	TRBV27	TRBD2	CASTWMGGDNEQFF	TGTGCCAGCACATGGATGGGGGGGGACAATGAGCAGTTCTTC
.	TRBJ2-3	TRBV28	TRBD2	CASSFAGRLADTQYF	TGTGCCAGCAGCTTTGCCGGGAGGCTCGCAGATACGCAGTATTTT
.	TRBJ1-5	TRBV29-1	.	CSVDAGIYGQPQHF	TGCAGCGTTGATGCAGGGATCTATGGACAGCCCCAGCATTTT
few	TRBJ2-2	TRBV5-1	.	CASSFDREAGELFF	TGCGCCAGCAGCTTCGACAGGGAGGCCGGGGAGCTGTTTTTT
.	TRBJ2-3	TRBV11-2	.	CASSLVLGGGRTDTQYF	TGTGCCAGCAGCTTAGTATTGGGCGGAGGCCGCACAGATACGCAGTATTTT
.	TRBJ2-3	TRBV27	.	CASRRGISTDTQYF	TGTGCCAGCAGAAGGGGCATTAGCACAGATACGCAGTATTTT
.	TRBJ2-3	TRBV19	TRBD2	CASSRPGGVGGDTQYF	TGTGCCAGTAGCCGGCCGGGGGGGGTAGGAGGCGATACGCAGTATTTT
few	TRBJ2-7	TRBV5-1	TRBD2	CASSLTSGVYEQYF	TGCGCCAGCAGCTTGACTAGCGGGGTCTACGAGCAGTACTTC
.	TRBJ1-1	TRBV30	.	CAWSVLGGDTEAFF	TGTGCCTGGAGTGTACTTGGGGGGGACACTGAAGCTTTCTTT
.	TRBJ2-1	TRBV14	TRBD2	CASTQLAGGADNEQFF	TGTGCCAGCACCCAACTAGCGGGGGGGGCCGACAATGAGCAGTTCTTC
few	TRBJ1-4	TRBV9	.	CASSANTGPGKLFF	TGTGCCAGCAGCGCCAACACAGGTCCCGGAAAACTGTTTTTT
few	TRBJ2-5	TRBV7-9	.	CAIRGGETQYF	TGTGCCATCCGAGGCGGAGAGACCCAGTACTTC
.	TRBJ1-1	TRBV9	.	CASSVDPGWAEAFF	TGTGCCAGCAGCGTAGATCCAGGTTGGGCTGAAGCTTTCTTT
.	TRBJ2-5	TRBV11-2	.	CASSLDPGRETQYF	TGTGCCAGCAGCTTAGATCCGGGTCGGGAGACCCAGTACTTC